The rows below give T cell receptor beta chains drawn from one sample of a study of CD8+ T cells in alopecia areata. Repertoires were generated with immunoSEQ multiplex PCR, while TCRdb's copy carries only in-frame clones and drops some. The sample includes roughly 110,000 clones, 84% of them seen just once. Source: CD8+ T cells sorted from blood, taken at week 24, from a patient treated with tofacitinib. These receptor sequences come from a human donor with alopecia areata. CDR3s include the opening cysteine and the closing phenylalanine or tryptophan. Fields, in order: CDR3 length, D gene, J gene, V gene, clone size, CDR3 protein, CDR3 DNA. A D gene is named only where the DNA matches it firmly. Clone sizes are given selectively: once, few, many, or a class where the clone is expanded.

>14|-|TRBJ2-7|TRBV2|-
CASSDEGGDYEQYF
TGTGCCAGCAGTGATGAGGGGGGAGACTACGAGCAGTACTTC
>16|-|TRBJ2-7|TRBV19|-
CASSISSWTPTYEQYF
TGTGCCAGTAGTATTTCGAGCTGGACGCCAACCTACGAGCAGTACTTC
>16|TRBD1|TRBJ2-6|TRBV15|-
CATSAQTGAGANVLTF
TGTGCCACCAGCGCCCAGACAGGGGCTGGGGCCAACGTCCTGACTTTC
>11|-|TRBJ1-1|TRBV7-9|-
CASSEGAEAFF
TGTGCCAGCAGCGAGGGTGCTGAAGCTTTCTTT
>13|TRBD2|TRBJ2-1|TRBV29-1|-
CSVDLAGGNEQFF
TGCAGCGTTGACCTAGCGGGGGGCAATGAGCAGTTCTTC
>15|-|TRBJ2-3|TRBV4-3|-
CASSQDRVPHNTQYF
TGCGCCAGCAGCCAAGATAGGGTACCGCATAATACGCAGTATTTT
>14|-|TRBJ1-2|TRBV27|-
CASSLSRIDYGYTF
TGTGCCAGCAGTTTAAGCAGGATCGACTATGGCTACACCTTC
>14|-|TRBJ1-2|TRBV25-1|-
CASSESRDIDGYTF
TGTGCCAGCAGTGAATCGAGGGACATAGATGGCTACACCTTC
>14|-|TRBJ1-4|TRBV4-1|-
CASSRGQFNEKLFF
TGCGCCAGCAGCCGGGGGCAGTTTAATGAAAAACTGTTTTTT
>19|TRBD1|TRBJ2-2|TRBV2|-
CASSEETGGAYPNTGELFF
TGTGCCAGCAGTGAAGAGACAGGGGGCGCCTATCCGAACACCGGGGAGCTGTTTTTT
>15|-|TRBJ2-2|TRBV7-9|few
CASSPGILNTGELFF
TGTGCCAGCAGCCCTGGGATATTGAACACCGGGGAGCTGTTTTTT
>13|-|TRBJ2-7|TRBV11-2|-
CASSRRGNNEQYF
TGTGCCAGCAGCCGCCGAGGGAACAACGAGCAGTACTTC
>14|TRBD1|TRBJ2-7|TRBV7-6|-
CASSFKTGPYEQYF
TGTGCCAGCAGCTTCAAGACAGGGCCCTACGAGCAGTACTTC
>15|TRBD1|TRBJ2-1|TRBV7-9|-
CASRSIGDRGNEQFF
TGTGCCAGCAGATCCATCGGGGACAGAGGCAATGAGCAGTTCTTC
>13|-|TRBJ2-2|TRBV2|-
CASRQQGPGELFF
TGTGCCAGCAGACAACAGGGACCCGGGGAGCTGTTTTTT
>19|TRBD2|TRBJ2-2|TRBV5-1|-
CASSLPQTSGVWNTGELFF
TGCGCCAGCAGCTTGCCCCAAACTAGCGGGGTCTGGAACACCGGGGAGCTGTTTTTT
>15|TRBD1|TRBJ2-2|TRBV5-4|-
CASSPGQGGTGELFF
TGTGCCAGCAGCCCAGGACAGGGGGGGACCGGGGAGCTGTTTTTT
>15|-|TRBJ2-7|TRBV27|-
CASSFSAGSSYEQYF
TGTGCCAGCAGTTTTTCGGCAGGGAGCTCCTACGAGCAGTACTTC
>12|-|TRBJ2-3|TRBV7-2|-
CASSPMGHTQYF
TGTGCCAGCAGTCCGATGGGACATACGCAGTATTTT
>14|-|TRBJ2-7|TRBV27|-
CASSMQRLIHEQYF
TGTGCCAGCAGTATGCAACGATTGATCCACGAGCAGTACTTC
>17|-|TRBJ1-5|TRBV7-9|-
CASSLGEAGNSNQPQHF
TGTGCCAGCAGCTTAGGGGAGGCGGGGAATAGCAATCAGCCCCAGCATTTT
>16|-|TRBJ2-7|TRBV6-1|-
CASSEPSAASAYEQYF
TGTGCCAGCAGTGAACCTTCGGCTGCCTCAGCCTACGAGCAGTACTTC
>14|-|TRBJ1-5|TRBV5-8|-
CASSLYGRNQPQHF
TGTGCCAGCAGCTTATATGGACGCAATCAGCCCCAGCATTTT
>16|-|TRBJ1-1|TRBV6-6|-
CASSLGTGMVGTEAFF
TGTGCCAGCAGTTTAGGTACAGGGATGGTGGGAACTGAAGCTTTCTTT
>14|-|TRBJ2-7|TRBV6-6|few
CASSYSGGGYEQYF
TGTGCCAGCAGTTACTCCGGGGGCGGCTACGAGCAGTACTTC
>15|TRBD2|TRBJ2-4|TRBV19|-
CASSGASGLKNIQYF
TGTGCCAGTAGTGGTGCTAGCGGGCTCAAAAACATTCAGTACTTC
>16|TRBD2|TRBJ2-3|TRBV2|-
CASSSLAGGPTDTQYF
TGTGCCAGCAGTTCCCTAGCGGGGGGGCCAACAGATACGCAGTATTTT
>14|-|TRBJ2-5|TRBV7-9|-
CASSPTGRRETQYF
TGTGCCAGCAGCCCCACCGGCAGGAGAGAGACCCAGTACTTC
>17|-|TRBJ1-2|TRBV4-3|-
CASSPSRAADSYYGYTF
TGCGCCAGCAGCCCCTCTAGGGCCGCCGACAGTTACTATGGCTACACCTTC
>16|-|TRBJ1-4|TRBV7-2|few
CASSRGNLLGGEKLFF
TGTGCCAGCAGCCGCGGCAACCTGTTAGGGGGTGAAAAACTGTTTTTT
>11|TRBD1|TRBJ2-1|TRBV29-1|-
CSVGTGDRQFF
TGCAGCGTGGGTACAGGGGATCGGCAGTTCTTC
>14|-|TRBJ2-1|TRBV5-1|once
CASSPGSSYNEQFF
TGCGCCAGCAGCCCCGGAAGCTCCTACAATGAGCAGTTCTTC
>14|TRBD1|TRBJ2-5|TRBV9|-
CASSATGGRETQYF
TGTGCCAGCAGCGCGACAGGGGGCCGGGAGACCCAGTACTTC
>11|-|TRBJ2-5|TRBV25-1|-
CASSGDGTQYF
TGTGCCAGCAGTGGGGACGGCACCCAGTACTTC
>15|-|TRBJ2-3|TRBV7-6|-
CASSQNFMGTDTQYF
TGTGCCAGCAGTCAGAACTTCATGGGTACAGATACGCAGTATTTT
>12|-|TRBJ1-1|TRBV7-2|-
CASSPTNTEAFF
TGTGCCAGCAGCCCGACCAACACTGAAGCTTTCTTT
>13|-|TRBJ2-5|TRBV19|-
CASTLGTGGTQYF
TGTGCCAGTACCCTGGGGACTGGAGGGACCCAGTACTTC
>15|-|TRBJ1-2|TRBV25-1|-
CASSDRTGSPYGYTF
TGTGCCAGCAGTGACAGAACAGGGTCTCCATATGGCTACACCTTC
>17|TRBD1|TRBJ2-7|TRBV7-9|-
CASSFGGAGQVLYEQYF
TGTGCCAGCAGCTTTGGTGGTGCGGGACAGGTCCTATACGAGCAGTACTTC
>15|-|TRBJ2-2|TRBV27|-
CASNTDRANTGELFF
TGTGCCAGCAATACTGACAGAGCGAACACCGGGGAGCTGTTTTTT
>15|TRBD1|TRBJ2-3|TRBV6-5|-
CASTPGTGSTDTQYF
TGTGCCAGCACTCCCGGGACAGGGAGCACAGATACGCAGTATTTT
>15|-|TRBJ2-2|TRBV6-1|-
CASSERRTNTGELFF
TGTGCCAGCAGTGAAAGGAGAACGAACACCGGGGAGCTGTTTTTT
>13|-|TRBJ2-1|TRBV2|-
CASSETGPNEQFF
TGTGCCAGCAGCGAAACCGGGCCGAATGAGCAGTTCTTC
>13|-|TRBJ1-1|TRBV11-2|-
CASSRQGYTEAFF
TGTGCCAGCAGTCGTCAGGGGTACACTGAAGCTTTCTTT
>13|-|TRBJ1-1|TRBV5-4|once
CASSFGTNTEAFF
TGTGCCAGCAGCTTTGGGACCAACACTGAAGCTTTCTTT
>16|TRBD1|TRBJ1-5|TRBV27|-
CASSLYSGTGNQPQHF
TGTGCCAGCAGTTTGTATTCCGGGACAGGTAATCAGCCCCAGCATTTT
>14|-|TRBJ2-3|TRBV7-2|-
CASSLIGTSDTQYF
TGTGCCAGCAGCTTAATCGGGACGTCAGATACGCAGTATTTT
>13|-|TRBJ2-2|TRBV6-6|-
CASIFSDTGELFF
TGTGCCAGCATATTCAGTGACACCGGGGAGCTGTTTTTT
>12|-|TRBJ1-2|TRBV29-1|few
CSVNRDLYGYTF
TGCAGCGTGAACCGGGACCTCTATGGCTACACCTTC
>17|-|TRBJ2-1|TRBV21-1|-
CARLTGGKNDALGEQFF
TGTGCCAGGTTGACAGGGGGCAAAAATGATGCCTTAGGTGAGCAGTTCTTC
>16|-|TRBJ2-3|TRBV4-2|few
CASSQSLGGNADTQYF
TGTGCCAGCAGCCAATCCCTCGGGGGCAACGCAGATACGCAGTATTTT
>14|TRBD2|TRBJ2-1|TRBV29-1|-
CSVYGGSSYNEQFF
TGCAGCGTGTACGGGGGGAGCTCCTACAATGAGCAGTTCTTC
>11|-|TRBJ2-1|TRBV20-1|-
CSARRYNEQFF
TGCAGTGCTAGGCGGTACAATGAGCAGTTCTTC
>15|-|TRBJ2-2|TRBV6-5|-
CASTPLRGSTGELFF
TGTGCCAGCACCCCTCTCCGGGGGTCCACCGGGGAGCTGTTTTTT
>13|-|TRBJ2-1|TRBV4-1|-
CASSQEDYNEQFF
TGCGCCAGCAGCCAAGAAGACTACAATGAGCAGTTCTTC